This T cell receptor (beta chain) was sequenced during a study of a mutant IDH1 vaccine in newly diagnosed glioma. The overall study: With temozolomide cycles, or 4-6 weeks after radiotherapy alone, vaccination was started. Antecedent treatment encompassed radiotherapy, temozolomide, or their combination; the majority received both. Study findings and constraints: Pseudoprogression apparently lacked any relation to changes in top peripheral T cell clonotypes.

Looked up from germline, CDR1 is SSHAT and CDR2 is FNYEAQ (reference sequence). The CDR3 sequence is 17 residues long. A word on this clone: Its target is not known. The junction does not match germline at one end; this may be a read error.

Time point indicated: week 11, during vaccination. Every vaccine dose comprised 300 ug of mutant IDH1 20-mer peptide plus topical imiquimod. Here immunoSEQ multiplex PCR was the method, and the copy in TCRdb shows in-frame clones only, minus some. The sample lists roughly 130,000 clones, around 77% seen once, with 5.5% in the top ten. This specimen consisted of PBMCs, obtained from a glioma patient whose treatment included an IDH1 peptide vaccine. V and J are TRBV7-7 and TRBJ2-1; TRBD1 matches at 9 bases. This clonotype originated in a man between 35 and 55 years old with glioma. The CDR3 nucleotides read TGTGCTAGCAGCCTAAGGATTGGGACAGGGAACTACAATGAGCAGTTCTTC. Translation gives CASSLRIGTGNYNEQFF.